Each of the 6 T cell receptor beta chains below was sequenced from the same sample in a study of shared clonotypes between healthy human individuals. TCRdb's copy holds only in-frame clones and misses some; the assay was immunoSEQ multiplex PCR. Of about 380,000 clones in the sample, 90% to 97% were seen once. Sequencing was carried out using memory CD8+ T cells sorted from blood. As for subset: CD45RO+ cells pooled with CCR7-negative TemRA cells. The receptor set was obtained from a man younger than 45 in good health.

V and J are TRBV19 and TRBJ2-2; a weak D match, TRBD2 (5 bases). Looked up from germline, CDR1 is LNHDA and CDR2 is SQIVND (reference sequence). Trimming took off 3 bases at V and 7 bases at J, with 12 bases between the two ends. The CDR3 spans 14 residues. CDR3 residues: CASSIPRGGGELFF. The CDR3 DNA is TGTGCCAGTAGTATCCCCCGGGGTGGCGGGGAGCTGTTTTTT. Complete variable domain (other parts from reference TRBV19 and TRBJ2-2): DGGITQSPKYLFRKEGQNVTLSCEQNLNHDAMYWYRQDPGQGLRLIYYSQIVNDFQKGDIAEGYSVSREKKESFPLTVTSAQKNPTAFYLCASSIPRGGGELFFGEGSRLTVL.

The chain links TRBV30 to TRBJ2-6, with 11 bases lining up with TRBD2. V trimming: 3 bases; J trimming: 3 bases; junction bases outside the gene matches: 4. CDR1 is GTSNPN and CDR2 is SVGIG in the germline V gene (reference sequence). This CDR3 contains 16 residues. The CDR3 sequence: CAWRTLAGGGANVLTF. The CDR3 nucleotides are TGTGCCTGGAGGACCCTAGCGGGAGGTGGGGCCAACGTCCTGACTTTC.

The J gene is TRBJ1-1, the V gene TRBV5-1, with unresolved D. CDR3 length: 11 amino acids. V was clipped by 6 bases and J by 2 bases, with 5 bases between them. Germline lookup yields CDR1 SGHRS and CDR2 YFSETQ. Here the CDR3 DNA reads TGCGCCAGCAAAGACAACACTGAAGCTTTCTTT. This sequence encodes CASKDNTEAFF.

The chain links TRBV5-4 to TRBJ2-1; 11 nucleotides agree with TRBD2. The CDR3 contains 14 residues. V shed 7 bases, J shed 9 bases, and the junction held 9 bases outside the gene matches. Germline V gene data show CDR1 as SGHNT and CDR2 as YYREEE (reference sequence). The CDR3 protein is CASHNSGRAPEQFF. The DNA for the CDR3 is TGTGCCAGCCATAATAGCGGGAGGGCCCCTGAGCAGTTCTTC.

This clone has only one observation. The chain has TRBV4-1 and TRBJ2-7; 10 bases are shared with TRBD1. This CDR3 contains 16 residues. Germline values: CDR1 MGHRA, CDR2 YSYEKL. V was clipped by 4 bases and J by 1 base; unmatched bases: 7. The CDR3 loop reads CASSRVTGGLSYEQYF. DNA of the CDR3: TGCGCCAGCAGCCGCGTGACAGGGGGCCTTTCCTACGAGCAGTACTTC.

This chain links TRBV5-1 with TRBJ2-2, with TRBD2 matching 11 bases. The CDR3 sequence is 16 residues long. After removal of 7 bases from V and 1 base from J, the junction contained 6 bases not matched to a gene. Germline CDR1 SGHRS, CDR2 YFSETQ. The CDR3 here is CASGRLAGRNTGELFF. The CDR3 coding sequence is TGCGCCAGCGGAAGACTAGCGGGACGGAACACCGGGGAGCTGTTTTTT.